This T cell receptor (beta chain) derives from a study of CXCR3-negative and CXCR3-positive naive CD8 T cells. Study-level results: Higher TRB CDR3 hydrophobicity marked CXCR3-positive naive cells relative to CXCR3-negative naive cells.

Comment on this clonotype: Its antigen is as yet unknown.

Naive CD8+ T cells displayed a CD45RO-CCR7+CD27+CD95- phenotype. The CDR3 has 15 amino acids. Germline V lookup: CDR1 ENHRY, CDR2 SYGVKD. Carrying UMI labels, the TRB cDNA libraries were prepared through 5' RACE. TCRdb derives one entry per CDR3 protein from the 5' RACE reads, leaving out DNA. The sample has 130,000 or so distinct CDR3 sequences. This sequence was found in a human donor in good health. Some clones in this sample may be carry-over from other donors' samples. Sequenced sample: naive CXCR3+ CD8+ T cells from blood. Stated subset: CD45RO-CCR7+CD27+CD95- naive CD8+ T cells expressing CXCR3 (TNR3+). The V and J genes are TRBV10-3 and TRBJ2-7; as DNA is missing, the TRBD1 call by TCRdb cannot be tested. The CDR3 reads CAISPFEQGAYEQYF.